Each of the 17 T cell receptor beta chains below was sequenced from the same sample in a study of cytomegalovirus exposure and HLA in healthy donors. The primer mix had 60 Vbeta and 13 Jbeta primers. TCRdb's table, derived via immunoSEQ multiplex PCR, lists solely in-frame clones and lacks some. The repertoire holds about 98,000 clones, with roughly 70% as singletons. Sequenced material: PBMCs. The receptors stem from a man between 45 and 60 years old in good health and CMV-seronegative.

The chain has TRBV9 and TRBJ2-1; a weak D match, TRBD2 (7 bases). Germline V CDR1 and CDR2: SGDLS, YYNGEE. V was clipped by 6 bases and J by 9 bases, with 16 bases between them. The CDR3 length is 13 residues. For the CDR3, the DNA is TGTGCCAGCACCCCTGGGGGGGCGGGTGAGCAGTTCTTC. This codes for CASTPGGAGEQFF.

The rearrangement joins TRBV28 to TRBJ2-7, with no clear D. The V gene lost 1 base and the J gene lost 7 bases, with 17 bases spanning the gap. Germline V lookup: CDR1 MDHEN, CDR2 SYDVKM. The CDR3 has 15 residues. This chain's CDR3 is CASSLLQAWASEQYF. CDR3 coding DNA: TGTGCCAGCAGTTTATTGCAGGCGTGGGCGTCGGAGCAGTACTTC.

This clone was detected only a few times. CDR3 nucleotide sequence: TGTGCCAGCAGCTTGGCTCGGAGGGATGAGCAGTTCTTC. Protein sequence: CASSLARRDEQFF. The genes are TRBV5-4 and TRBJ2-1; maybe TRBD2 (6 bases). The germline V gene has CDR1 SGHNT and CDR2 YYREEE (reference sequence). There are 13 residues in the CDR3. Trimming removed 0 bases at V and 8 bases at J, with 9 bases between.

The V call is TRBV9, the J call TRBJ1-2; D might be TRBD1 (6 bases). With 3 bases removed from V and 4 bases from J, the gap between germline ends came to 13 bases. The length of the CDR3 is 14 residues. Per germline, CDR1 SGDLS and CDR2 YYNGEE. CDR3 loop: CASSEPTGLYGYTF. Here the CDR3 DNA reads TGTGCCAGCAGCGAACCCACAGGGCTCTATGGCTACACCTTC.

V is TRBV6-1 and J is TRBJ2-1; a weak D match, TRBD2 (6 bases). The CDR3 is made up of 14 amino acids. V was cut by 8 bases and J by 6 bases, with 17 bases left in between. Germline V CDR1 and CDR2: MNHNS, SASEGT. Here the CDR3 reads CASEAGSAGNEQFF. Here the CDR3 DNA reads TGTGCCAGCGAGGCGGGAAGTGCGGGCAATGAGCAGTTCTTC.

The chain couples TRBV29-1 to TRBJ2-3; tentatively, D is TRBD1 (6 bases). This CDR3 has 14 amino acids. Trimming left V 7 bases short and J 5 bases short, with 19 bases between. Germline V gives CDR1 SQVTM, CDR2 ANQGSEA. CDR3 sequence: CSAQGQRGRDTQYF. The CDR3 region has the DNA TGCAGCGCCCAGGGACAAAGGGGGAGAGATACGCAGTATTTT.

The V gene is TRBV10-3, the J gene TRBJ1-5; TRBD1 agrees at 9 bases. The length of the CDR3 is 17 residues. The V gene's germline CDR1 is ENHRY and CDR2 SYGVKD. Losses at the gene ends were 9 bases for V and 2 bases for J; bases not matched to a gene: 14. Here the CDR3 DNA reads TGTGCCATTTCCCCTACCGGGACAGGGTTGGGCAATCAGCCCCAGCATTTT. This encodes CAISPTGTGLGNQPQHF.

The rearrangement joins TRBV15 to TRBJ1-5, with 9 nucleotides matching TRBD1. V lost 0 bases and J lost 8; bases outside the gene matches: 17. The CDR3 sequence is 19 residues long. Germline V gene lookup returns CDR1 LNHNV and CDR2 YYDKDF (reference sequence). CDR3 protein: CATSRDGGQGGKVGEPQHF. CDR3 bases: TGTGCCACCAGCAGAGATGGGGGACAGGGAGGAAAGGTTGGGGAGCCCCAGCATTTT.

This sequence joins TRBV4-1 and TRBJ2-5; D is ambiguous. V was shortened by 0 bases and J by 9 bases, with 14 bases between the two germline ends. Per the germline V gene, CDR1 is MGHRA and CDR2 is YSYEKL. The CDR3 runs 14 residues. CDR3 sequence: CASSQDVPRLAQYF. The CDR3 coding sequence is TGCGCCAGCAGCCAAGATGTGCCCCGACTGGCCCAGTACTTC.

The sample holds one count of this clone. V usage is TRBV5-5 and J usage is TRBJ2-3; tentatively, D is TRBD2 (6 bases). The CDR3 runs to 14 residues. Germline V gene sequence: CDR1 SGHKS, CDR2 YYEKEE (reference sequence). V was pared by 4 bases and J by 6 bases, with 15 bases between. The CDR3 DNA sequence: TGTGCCAGCAGCCTCGGGGGATCAGTCGATACGCAGTATTTT. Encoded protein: CASSLGGSVDTQYF.

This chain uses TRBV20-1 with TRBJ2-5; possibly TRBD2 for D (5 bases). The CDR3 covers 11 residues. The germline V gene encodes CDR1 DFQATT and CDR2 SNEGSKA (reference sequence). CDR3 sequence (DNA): TGCAGCGCGACGGAGGTGAGAGAGCAGTACTTC. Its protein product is CSATEVREQYF.

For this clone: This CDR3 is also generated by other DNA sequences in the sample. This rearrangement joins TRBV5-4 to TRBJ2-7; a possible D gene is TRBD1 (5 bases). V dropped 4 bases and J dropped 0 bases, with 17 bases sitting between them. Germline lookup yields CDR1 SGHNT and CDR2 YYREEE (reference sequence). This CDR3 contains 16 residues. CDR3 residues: CASSQGKRRSSYEQYF. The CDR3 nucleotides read TGTGCCAGCAGCCAGGGTAAGCGAAGATCCTCCTACGAGCAGTACTTC.

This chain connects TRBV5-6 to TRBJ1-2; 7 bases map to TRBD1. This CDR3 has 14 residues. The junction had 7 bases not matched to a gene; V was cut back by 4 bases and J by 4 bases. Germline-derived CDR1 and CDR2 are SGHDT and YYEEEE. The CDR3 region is CASSRPGQSYGYTF. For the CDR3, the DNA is TGTGCCAGCAGCCGCCCGGGACAGTCCTATGGCTACACCTTC.

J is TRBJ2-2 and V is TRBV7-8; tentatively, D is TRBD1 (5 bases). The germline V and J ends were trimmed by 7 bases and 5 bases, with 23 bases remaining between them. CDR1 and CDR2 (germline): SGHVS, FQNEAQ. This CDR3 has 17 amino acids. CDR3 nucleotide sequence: TGTGCCAGCACCCCCTGGGGCGGCCAAAATGGGACCGGGGAGCTGTTTTTT. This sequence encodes CASTPWGGQNGTGELFF. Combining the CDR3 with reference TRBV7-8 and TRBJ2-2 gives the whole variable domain GAGVSQSPRYKVAKRGQDVALRCDPISGHVSLFWYQQALGQGPEFLTYFQNEAQLDKSGLPSDRFFAERPEGSVSTLKIQRTQQEDSAVYLCASTPWGGQNGTGELFFGEGSRLTVL.

The CDR3 DNA follows: TGTGCCACCGCGGGGTTTTCCTACAATGAGCAGTTCTTC. It codes for CATAGFSYNEQFF. V gene TRBV15 combines with J gene TRBJ2-1; a possible D gene is TRBD2 (6 bases). The CDR3 is made up of 13 amino acids. V lost 8 bases to trimming and J lost 1 base, with 9 bases between them. Germline V CDR1 and CDR2: LNHNV, YYDKDF (reference sequence).

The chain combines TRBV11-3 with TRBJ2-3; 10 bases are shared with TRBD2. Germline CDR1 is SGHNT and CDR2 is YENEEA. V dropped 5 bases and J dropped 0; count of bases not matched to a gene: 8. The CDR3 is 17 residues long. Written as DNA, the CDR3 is TGTGCCAGCAGCCGGGGGCTAGCGGGGGAAAGCACAGATACGCAGTATTTT. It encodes CASSRGLAGESTDTQYF.

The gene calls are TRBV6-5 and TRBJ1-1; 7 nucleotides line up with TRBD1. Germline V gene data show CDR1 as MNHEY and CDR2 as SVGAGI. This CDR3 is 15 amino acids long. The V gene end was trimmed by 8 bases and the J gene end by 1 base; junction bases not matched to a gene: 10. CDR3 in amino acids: CASWARTGGNTEAFF. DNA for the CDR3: TGTGCCAGCTGGGCCAGGACAGGCGGGAACACTGAAGCTTTCTTT.